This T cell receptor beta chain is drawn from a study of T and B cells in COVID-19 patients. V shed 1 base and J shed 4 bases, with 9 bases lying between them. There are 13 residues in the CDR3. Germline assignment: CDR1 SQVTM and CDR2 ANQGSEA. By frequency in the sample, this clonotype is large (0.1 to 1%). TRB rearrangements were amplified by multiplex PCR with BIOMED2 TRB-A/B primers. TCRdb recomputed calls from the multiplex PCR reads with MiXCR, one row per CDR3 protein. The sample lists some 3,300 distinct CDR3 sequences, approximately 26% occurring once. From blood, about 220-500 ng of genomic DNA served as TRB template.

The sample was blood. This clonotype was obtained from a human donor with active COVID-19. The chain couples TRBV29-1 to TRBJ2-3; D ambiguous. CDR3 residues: CSVEVARSDTQYF. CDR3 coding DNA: TGCAGCGTTGAAGTGGCAAGGTCAGATACGCAGTATTTT.